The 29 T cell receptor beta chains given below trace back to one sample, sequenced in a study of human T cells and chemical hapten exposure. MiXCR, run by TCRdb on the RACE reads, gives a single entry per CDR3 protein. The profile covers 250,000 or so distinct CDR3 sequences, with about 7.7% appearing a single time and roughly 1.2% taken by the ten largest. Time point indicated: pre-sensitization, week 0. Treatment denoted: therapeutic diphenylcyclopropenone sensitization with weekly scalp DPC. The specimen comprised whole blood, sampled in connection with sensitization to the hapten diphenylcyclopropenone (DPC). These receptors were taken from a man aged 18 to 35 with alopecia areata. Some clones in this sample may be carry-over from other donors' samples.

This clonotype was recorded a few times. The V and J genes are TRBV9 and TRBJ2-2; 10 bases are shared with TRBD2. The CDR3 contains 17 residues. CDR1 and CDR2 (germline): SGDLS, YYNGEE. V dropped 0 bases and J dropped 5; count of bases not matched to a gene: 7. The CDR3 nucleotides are TGTGCCAGCAGCGTAGCTCCTAGCGGGGGTCGTACCGGGGAGCTGTTTTTT. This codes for CASSVAPSGGRTGELFF. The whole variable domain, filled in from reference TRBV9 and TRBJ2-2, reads DSGVTQTPKHLITATGQRVTLRCSPRSGDLSVYWYQQSLDQGLQFLIQYYNGEERAKGNILERFSAQQFPDLHSELNLSSLELGDSALYFCASSVAPSGGRTGELFFGEGSRLTVL.

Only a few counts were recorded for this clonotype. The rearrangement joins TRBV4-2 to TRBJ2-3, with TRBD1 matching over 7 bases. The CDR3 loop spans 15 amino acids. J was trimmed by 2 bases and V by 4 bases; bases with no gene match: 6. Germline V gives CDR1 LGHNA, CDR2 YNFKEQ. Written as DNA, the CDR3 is TGTGCCAGCAGCCGGGACAGAATAAACACAGATACGCAGTATTTT. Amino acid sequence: CASSRDRINTDTQYF.

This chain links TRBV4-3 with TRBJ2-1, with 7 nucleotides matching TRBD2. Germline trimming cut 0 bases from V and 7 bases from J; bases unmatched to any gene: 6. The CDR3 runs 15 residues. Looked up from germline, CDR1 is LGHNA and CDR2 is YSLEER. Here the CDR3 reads CASSQDPTSVNEQFF. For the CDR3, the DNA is TGCGCCAGCAGCCAAGATCCCACTAGCGTAAATGAGCAGTTCTTC.

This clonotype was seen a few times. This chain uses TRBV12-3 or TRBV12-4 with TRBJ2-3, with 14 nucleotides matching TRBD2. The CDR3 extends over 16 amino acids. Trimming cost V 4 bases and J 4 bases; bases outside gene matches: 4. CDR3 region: CASSSGTSGGPDTQYF. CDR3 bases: TGTGCCAGCAGTTCTGGGACTAGCGGGGGCCCAGATACGCAGTATTTT.

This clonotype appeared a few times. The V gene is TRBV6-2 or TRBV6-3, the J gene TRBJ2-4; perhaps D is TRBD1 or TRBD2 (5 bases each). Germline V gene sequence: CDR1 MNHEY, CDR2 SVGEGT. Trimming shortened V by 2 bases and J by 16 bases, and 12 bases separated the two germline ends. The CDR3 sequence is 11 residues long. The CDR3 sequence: CASSYEGSRYF. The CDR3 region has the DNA TGTGCCAGCAGTTACGAGGGGTCCAGATACTTC.

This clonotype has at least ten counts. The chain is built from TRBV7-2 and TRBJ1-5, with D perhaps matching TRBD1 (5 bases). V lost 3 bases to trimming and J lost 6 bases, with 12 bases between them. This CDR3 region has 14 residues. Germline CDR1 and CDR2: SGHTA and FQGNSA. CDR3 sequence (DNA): TGTGCCAGCAGCTTTACCGGGAGGGGTCAGCCCCAGCATTTT. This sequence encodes CASSFTGRGQPQHF. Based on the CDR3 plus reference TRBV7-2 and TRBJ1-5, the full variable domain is GAGVSQSPSNKVTEKGKDVELRCDPISGHTALYWYRQSLGQGLEFLIYFQGNSAPDKSGLPSDRFSAERTGGSVSTLTIQRTQQEDSAVYLCASSFTGRGQPQHFGDGTRLSIL.

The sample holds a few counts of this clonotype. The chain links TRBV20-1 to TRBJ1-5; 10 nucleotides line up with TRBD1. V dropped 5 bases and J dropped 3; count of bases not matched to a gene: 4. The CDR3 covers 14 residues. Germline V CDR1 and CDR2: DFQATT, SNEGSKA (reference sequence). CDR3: CSAGGQGFNQPQHF. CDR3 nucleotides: TGCAGTGCTGGGGGACAGGGGTTCAATCAGCCCCAGCATTTT.

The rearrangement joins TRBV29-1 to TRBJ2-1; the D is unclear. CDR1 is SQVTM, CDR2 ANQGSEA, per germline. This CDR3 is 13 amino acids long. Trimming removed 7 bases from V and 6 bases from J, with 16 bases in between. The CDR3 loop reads CSADTAPSNEQFF. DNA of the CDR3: TGCAGCGCCGATACCGCTCCTTCCAATGAGCAGTTCTTC.

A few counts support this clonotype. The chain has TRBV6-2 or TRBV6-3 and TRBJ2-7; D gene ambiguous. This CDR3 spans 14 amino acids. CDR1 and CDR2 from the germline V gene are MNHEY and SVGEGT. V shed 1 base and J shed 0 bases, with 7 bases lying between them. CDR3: CASSYYGGSYEQYF. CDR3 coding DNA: TGTGCCAGCAGTTACTATGGCGGCTCCTACGAGCAGTACTTC.

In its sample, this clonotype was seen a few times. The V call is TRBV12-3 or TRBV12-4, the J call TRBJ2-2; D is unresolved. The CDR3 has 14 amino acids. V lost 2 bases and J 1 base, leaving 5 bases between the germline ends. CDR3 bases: TGTGCCAGCAGTTTAAACTGGAACACCGGGGAGCTGTTTTTT. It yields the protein CASSLNWNTGELFF.

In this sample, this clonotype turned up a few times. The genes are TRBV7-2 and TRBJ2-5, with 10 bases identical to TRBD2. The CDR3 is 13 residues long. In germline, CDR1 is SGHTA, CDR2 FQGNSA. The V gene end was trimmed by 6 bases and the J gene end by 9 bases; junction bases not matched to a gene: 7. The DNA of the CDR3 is TGTGCCAGCAGACGACTAGCGGGCCGGTCCCAGTACTTC. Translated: CASRRLAGRSQYF.

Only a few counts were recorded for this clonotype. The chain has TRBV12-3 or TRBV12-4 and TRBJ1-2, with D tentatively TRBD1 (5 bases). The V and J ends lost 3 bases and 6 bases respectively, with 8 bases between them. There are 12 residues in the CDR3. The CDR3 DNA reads TGTGCCAGCAGTTTCCCAGGGAATGGCTACACCTTC. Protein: CASSFPGNGYTF.

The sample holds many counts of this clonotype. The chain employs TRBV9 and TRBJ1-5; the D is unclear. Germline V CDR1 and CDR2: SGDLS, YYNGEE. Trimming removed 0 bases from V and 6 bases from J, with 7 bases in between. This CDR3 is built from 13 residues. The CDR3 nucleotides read TGTGCCAGCAGCGTAGATTTGGCTCAGCCCCAGCATTTT. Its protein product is CASSVDLAQPQHF.

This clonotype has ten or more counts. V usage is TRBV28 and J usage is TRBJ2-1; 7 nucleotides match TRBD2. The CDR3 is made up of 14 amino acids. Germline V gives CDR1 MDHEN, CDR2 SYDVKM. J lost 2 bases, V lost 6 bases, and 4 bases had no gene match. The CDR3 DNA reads TGTGCCAGCAGCCCCGGGACTACCTACAATGAGCAGTTCTTC. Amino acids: CASSPGTTYNEQFF.

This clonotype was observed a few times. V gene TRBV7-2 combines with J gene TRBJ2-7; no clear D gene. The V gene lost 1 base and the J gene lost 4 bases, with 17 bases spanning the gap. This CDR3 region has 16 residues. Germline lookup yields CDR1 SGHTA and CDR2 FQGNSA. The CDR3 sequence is CASSLGYPEPGYEQYF. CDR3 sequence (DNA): TGTGCCAGCAGCTTAGGGTATCCGGAACCTGGATACGAGCAGTACTTC.

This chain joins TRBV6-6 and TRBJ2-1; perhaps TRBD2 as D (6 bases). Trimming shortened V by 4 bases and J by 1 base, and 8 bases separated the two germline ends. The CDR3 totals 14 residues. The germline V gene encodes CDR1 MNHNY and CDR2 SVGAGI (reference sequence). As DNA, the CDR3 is TGTGCCAGCAGTTGGAGCGGGTCCTACAATGAGCAGTTCTTC. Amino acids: CASSWSGSYNEQFF.

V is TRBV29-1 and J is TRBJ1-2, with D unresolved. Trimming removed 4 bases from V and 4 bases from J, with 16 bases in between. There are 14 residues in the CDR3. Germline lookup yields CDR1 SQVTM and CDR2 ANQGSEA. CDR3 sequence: CSVGTRGGSYGYTF. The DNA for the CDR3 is TGCAGCGTTGGAACGCGTGGAGGAAGCTATGGCTACACCTTC.

The CDR3 loop reads CAISGTGEGYNEQFF. DNA for the CDR3: TGTGCCATCAGTGGGACAGGGGAGGGATACAATGAGCAGTTCTTC. V and J are TRBV10-3 and TRBJ2-1, with 9 bases lining up with TRBD1. V shed 4 bases and J 4 bases; nucleotides not matched to a gene: 5. This CDR3 has 15 amino acids. CDR1 ENHRY and CDR2 SYGVKD come from the germline V gene.

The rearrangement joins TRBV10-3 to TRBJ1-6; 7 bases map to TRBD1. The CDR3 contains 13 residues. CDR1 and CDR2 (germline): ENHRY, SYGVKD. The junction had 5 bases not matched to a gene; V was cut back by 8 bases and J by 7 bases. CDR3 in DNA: TGTGCCATCGTGGGGACAGAAAATTCACCCCTCCACTTT. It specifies CAIVGTENSPLHF.

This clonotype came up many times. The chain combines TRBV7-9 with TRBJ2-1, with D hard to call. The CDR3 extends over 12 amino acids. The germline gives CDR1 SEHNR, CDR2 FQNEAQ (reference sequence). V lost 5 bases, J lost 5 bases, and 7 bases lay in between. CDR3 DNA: TGTGCCAGCAGCAGGTCCGACAATGAGCAGTTCTTC. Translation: CASSRSDNEQFF.

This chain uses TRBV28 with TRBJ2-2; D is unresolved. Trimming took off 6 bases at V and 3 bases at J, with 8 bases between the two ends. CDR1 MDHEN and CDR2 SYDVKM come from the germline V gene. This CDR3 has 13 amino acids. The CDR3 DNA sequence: TGTGCCAGCAGGGCCTTCGACACCGGGGAGCTGTTTTTT. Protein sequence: CASRAFDTGELFF. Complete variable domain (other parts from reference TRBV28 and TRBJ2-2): DVKVTQSSRYLVKRTGEKVFLECVQDMDHENMFWYRQDPGLGLRLIYFSYDVKMKEKGDIPEGYSVSREKKERFSLILESASTNQTSMYLCASRAFDTGELFFGEGSRLTVL.

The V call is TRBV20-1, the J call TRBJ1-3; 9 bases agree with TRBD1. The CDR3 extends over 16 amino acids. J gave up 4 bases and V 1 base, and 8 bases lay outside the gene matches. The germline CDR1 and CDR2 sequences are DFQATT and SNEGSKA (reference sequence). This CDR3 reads CSARVPQGAYGNTIYF. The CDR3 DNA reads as TGCAGTGCTAGAGTCCCACAGGGGGCCTACGGAAACACCATATATTTT.

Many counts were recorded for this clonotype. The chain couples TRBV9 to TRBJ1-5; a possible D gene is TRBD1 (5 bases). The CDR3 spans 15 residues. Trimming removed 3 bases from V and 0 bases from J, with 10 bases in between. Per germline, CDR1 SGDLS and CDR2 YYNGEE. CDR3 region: CASSAGGDSNQPQHF. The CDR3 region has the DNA TGTGCCAGCAGCGCGGGGGGGGATAGCAATCAGCCCCAGCATTTT.

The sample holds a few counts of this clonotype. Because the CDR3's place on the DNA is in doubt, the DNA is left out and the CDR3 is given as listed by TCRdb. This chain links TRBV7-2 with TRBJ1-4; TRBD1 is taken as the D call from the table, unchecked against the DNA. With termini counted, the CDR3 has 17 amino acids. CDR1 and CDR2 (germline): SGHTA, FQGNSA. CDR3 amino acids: CASSFTPFRGRSEKLFF.

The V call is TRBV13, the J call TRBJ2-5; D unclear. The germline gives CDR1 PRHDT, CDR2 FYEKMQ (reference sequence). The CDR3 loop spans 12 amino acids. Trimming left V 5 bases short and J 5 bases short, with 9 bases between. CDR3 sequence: CASSPFHETQYF. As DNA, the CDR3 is TGTGCCAGCAGCCCTTTTCACGAGACCCAGTACTTC.

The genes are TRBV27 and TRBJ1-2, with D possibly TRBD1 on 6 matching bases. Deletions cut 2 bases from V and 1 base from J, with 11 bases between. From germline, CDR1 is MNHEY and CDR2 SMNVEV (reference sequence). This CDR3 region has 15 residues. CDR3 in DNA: TGTGCCAGCAGTTTAACGGGGGCAAATAACTATGGCTACACCTTC. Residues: CASSLTGANNYGYTF.

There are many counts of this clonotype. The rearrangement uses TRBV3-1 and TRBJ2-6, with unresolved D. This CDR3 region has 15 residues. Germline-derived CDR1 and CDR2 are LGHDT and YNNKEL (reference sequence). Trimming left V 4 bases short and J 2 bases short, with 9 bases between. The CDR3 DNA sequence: TGTGCCAGCAGCCCGCCTGGGACTGGGGCCAACGTCCTGACTTTC. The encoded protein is CASSPPGTGANVLTF.

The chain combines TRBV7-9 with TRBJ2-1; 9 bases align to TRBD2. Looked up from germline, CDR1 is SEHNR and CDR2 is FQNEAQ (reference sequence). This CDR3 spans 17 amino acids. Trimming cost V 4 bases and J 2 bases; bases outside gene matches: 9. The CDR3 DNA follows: TGTGCCAGCAGCTCGACAGGTAGCGGGGGAACCTACAATGAGCAGTTCTTC. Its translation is CASSSTGSGGTYNEQFF.

CDR3 in DNA: TGTGCCAGCAGGGTAGGGGGTGATCAGCCCCAGCATTTT. Translation: CASRVGGDQPQHF. The genes are TRBV2 and TRBJ1-5, with D possibly being TRBD1 (6 bases). Germline CDR1 and CDR2: SNHLY and FYNNEI. The V and J ends lost 6 bases and 5 bases respectively, with 11 bases between them. This CDR3 comprises 13 residues.